The 8 T cell receptor beta chains listed next were all sequenced from one sample in a study of sequential checkpoint blockade in melanoma. Treatment defined: randomized to nivolumab then ipilimumab (arm A) or the reverse (arm B). Assay: immunoSEQ multiplex PCR; the TCRdb copy retains only in-frame clones and omits some. The sample carries 3,000 to 3,500 clones, 15% to 20% recorded once. The sample was tumor tissue (inferred from file names), taken from a patient given nivolumab and ipilimumab in sequence. The receptors derive from a human donor with melanoma.

The sample holds many counts of this clone. V usage is TRBV11-3 and J usage is TRBJ1-2, with 10 bases fitting TRBD1. V was clipped by 2 bases and J by 2 bases; unmatched bases: 5. Germline CDR1 is SGHNT and CDR2 is YENEEA. The CDR3 extends over 16 amino acids. The CDR3 spells CASSLMLDRGNYGYTF. CDR3 DNA: TGTGCCAGCAGCTTAATGTTGGACAGGGGGAACTATGGCTACACCTTC.

This clone was counted between two and nine times. The rearrangement uses TRBV9 and TRBJ2-1; D not certain. V lost 3 bases to trimming and J lost 6 bases, with 7 bases between them. Germline V lookup: CDR1 SGDLS, CDR2 YYNGEE. The CDR3 is 12 amino acids. The DNA of the CDR3 is TGTGCCAGCAGCGGCGTCCTCAATGAGCAGTTCTTC. Protein product: CASSGVLNEQFF. Looking up the rest from reference TRBV9 and TRBJ2-1 gives the full variable domain: DSGVTQTPKHLITATGQRVTLRCSPRSGDLSVYWYQQSLDQGLQFLIQYYNGEERAKGNILERFSAQQFPDLHSELNLSSLELGDSALYFCASSGVLNEQFFGPGTRLTVL.

This clone qualifies as large (0.1 to 1%). The V and J genes are TRBV11-3 and TRBJ2-2; D remains ambiguous. V gave up 1 base and J gave up 2 bases, with 5 bases separating them. The CDR3 has 14 amino acids. Germline-derived CDR1 and CDR2 are SGHNT and YENEEA. This CDR3 is CASSLGANTGELFF. The CDR3 DNA sequence: TGTGCCAGCAGCTTAGGGGCCAACACCGGGGAGCTGTTTTTT.

This chain connects TRBV28 to TRBJ2-5, with 10 nucleotides matching TRBD1. The CDR3 extends over 15 amino acids. Germline V gene data show CDR1 as MDHEN and CDR2 as SYDVKM. V trimming: 4 bases; J trimming: 5 bases; junction bases outside the gene matches: 7. DNA of the CDR3: TGTGCCAGCAGTTCAGGGACAGGGGTAACGGAGACCCAGTACTTC. Protein sequence: CASSSGTGVTETQYF.

This clone is medium-sized within its sample. For the CDR3, the DNA is TGTGCCAGCAGTTCGGGACAGGGGGCCGATGGCTACACCTTC. It translates to CASSSGQGADGYTF. The rearrangement uses TRBV28 and TRBJ1-2, with 12 bases aligning to TRBD1. The CDR3 consists of 14 residues. The germline V gene encodes CDR1 MDHEN and CDR2 SYDVKM. The V and J ends lost 4 bases and 6 bases, in that order; junction bases with no gene match: 3.

This chain links TRBV29-1 with TRBJ1-2, with 8 bases aligning to TRBD1. J lost 6 bases, V lost 7 bases, and 7 bases had no gene match. The CDR3 spans 12 residues. Per germline, CDR1 SQVTM and CDR2 ANQGSEA. The CDR3 DNA follows: TGCAGCGCGGACAGGGAGGTTCATGGCTACACCTTC. This encodes CSADREVHGYTF. Combining the CDR3 with reference TRBV29-1 and TRBJ1-2 gives the whole variable domain SAVISQKPSRDICQRGTSLTIQCQVDSQVTMMFWYRQQPGQSLTLIATANQGSEATYESGFVIDKFPISRPNLTFSTLTVSNMSPEDSSIYLCSADREVHGYTFGSGTRLTVV.

This clone was observed at least ten times. The rearrangement joins TRBV11-3 to TRBJ2-5; possible D gene TRBD1, 5 bases. Trimming cost V 1 base and J 5 bases, with 11 bases left between them. The CDR3 loop spans 14 amino acids. The germline gives CDR1 SGHNT, CDR2 YENEEA. The CDR3 nucleotides are TGTGCCAGCAGCTTAGTGGCAGGGCGGGAGACCCAGTACTTC. It is translated as CASSLVAGRETQYF.

The V call is TRBV15, the J call TRBJ2-3; no reliable D call. The CDR3 has 16 residues. In germline, CDR1 is LNHNV, CDR2 YYDKDF (reference sequence). V lost 1 base and J lost 0, with 11 bases in between. The CDR3 bases are TGTGCCACCAGCAGAGGTGATTATCTCAGCACAGATACGCAGTATTTT. Encoded protein: CATSRGDYLSTDTQYF.